In this sample, the clone carrying this TCR beta chain turned up a few times. What it recognizes is unknown. Germline loops: CDR1 SEHNR, CDR2 FQNEAQ (reference sequence). This CDR3 spans 13 amino acids. V lost 5 bases, J lost 7 bases, and 15 bases lay in between. The record originates from a study of regulatory T cells in long-lasting Graves disease. Turning to the study itself: Patients with persistent Graves' disease had over 5 years of antithyroid drugs and persistent TSH receptor antibodies. Overall study results and limits: Relative to newly diagnosed Graves' patients, persistent ones had lower TCR diversity.

Stated time point: persistent/refractory GD, antithyroid drugs over 5 years with positive TRAb. PBMC RNA served as the TCR library source. Those enrolled as patients came out of an endocrinology department in Xi'an, China. iRepertoire HTBI primers and Arm-PCR of CDR3 regions built TCR beta libraries. Per the study methods: Throughout the samples, researchers identified roughly 59 TRBV and some 14 TRBJ segments. In TCRdb, the multiplex PCR reads were re-called with MiXCR into one record per CDR3 protein. None of the V and J calls come from the authors' own analysis; TCRdb made them. Among approximately 350,000 distinct CDR3 sequences listed, roughly 23% were seen once.

J is TRBJ2-7 and V is TRBV7-9; a possible D gene is TRBD2 (6 bases). The TCR was taken from a woman aged 40 to 55 with Graves disease. Sequenced here: peripheral blood mononuclear cells (PBMCs), sampled when the disease was refractory, from a patient treated with antithyroid drugs. The CDR3 bases are TGTGCCAGCAGCCCGCTCACGGAGGGGGAGCAGTACTTC. This codes for CASSPLTEGEQYF.